The 8 T cell receptor beta chains below all came from one sample that was sequenced in a study of cytomegalovirus exposure and HLA in healthy donors (dated by TCRdb to 2015 to 2018). Library preparation was by the immunoSEQ multiplex PCR assay. A mixture of 60 forward primers for TCR Vbeta segments and 13 reverse primers for TCR Jbeta segments was used in the multiplex PCR. The source is immuneACCESS, and TCRdb retained only in-frame sequences with V and J called. Part of the clones is not carried over; for the studies checked, unresolved V genes explain less than half of this, and the remainder is unexplained. The sample table holds some 140,000 clones, of which over 65% were seen once. Clones ranked in the top ten supply around 2.3% of the sample. Sequenced: PBMCs. Receptors were obtained from a man aged 25 to 45 in good health and CMV-seronegative.

V and J are TRBV7-2 and TRBJ2-1; TRBD2 is a possible D gene (7 bases). Trimming took off 3 bases at V and 10 bases at J, with 22 bases between the two ends. This CDR3 is 16 amino acids long. Germline-derived CDR1 and CDR2 are SGHTA and FQGNSA. CDR3: CASSFKGGPPRGEQFF. For the CDR3, the DNA is TGTGCCAGCAGCTTTAAGGGGGGGCCCCCACGGGGGGAGCAGTTCTTC.

The V and J genes are TRBV27 and TRBJ2-5; TRBD2 matches at 9 bases. The last part of the DNA fits TRBJ2-7 better; the J call may be wrong. Germline-derived CDR1 and CDR2 are MNHEY and SMNVEV (reference sequence). CDR3 length equals 15 residues. The CDR3 DNA follows: TGTGCCAGCAGTTTATCTCTAGCGGGACCATACGAGCAGTACTTC. It yields the protein CASSLSLAGPYEQYF.

The chain links TRBV2 to TRBJ1-1; D possibly corresponds to TRBD1 (6 bases). The CDR3 loop spans 13 amino acids. Germline values: CDR1 SNHLY, CDR2 FYNNEI. The V end lost 6 bases, the J end lost 1 base, and 9 bases lay between the germline ends. The CDR3 DNA sequence: TGTGCCAGCAGGCGACAGGCGAACACTGAAGCTTTCTTT. It translates to CASRRQANTEAFF. Drawing the rest from reference TRBV2 and TRBJ1-1, the complete variable domain is EPEVTQTPSHQVTQMGQEVILRCVPISNHLYFYWYRQILGQKVEFLVSFYNNEISEKSEIFDDQFSVERPDGSNFTLKIRSTKLEDSAMYFCASRRQANTEAFFGQGTRLTVV.

This chain joins TRBV5-4 and TRBJ2-7; the D gene is possibly TRBD2 (5 bases). Per germline, CDR1 SGHNT and CDR2 YYREEE (reference sequence). Trimming shortened V by 6 bases and J by 6 bases, and 19 bases separated the two germline ends. This CDR3 is built from 14 residues. CDR3 amino acids: CASTSGDEASEQYF. CDR3 nucleotide sequence: TGTGCCAGCACCTCCGGGGATGAGGCCTCCGAGCAGTACTTC.

The CDR3 reads CASHRTSRLETQYF. The CDR3 DNA reads TGTGCCAGCCACCGGACTAGCCGGCTAGAGACCCAGTACTTC. The genes are TRBV2 and TRBJ2-5; 8 nucleotides align to TRBD2. Germline V gene lookup returns CDR1 SNHLY and CDR2 FYNNEI. The CDR3 is made up of 14 amino acids. The V segment lost 8 bases and the J segment 4 bases; nucleotides outside the gene matches: 9.

This sequence joins TRBV29-1 and TRBJ1-1, with TRBD1 matching 8 bases. The length of the CDR3 is 14 residues. After removal of 1 base from V and 5 bases from J, the junction contained 6 bases not matched to a gene. Germline V gene lookup returns CDR1 SQVTM and CDR2 ANQGSEA. The CDR3 DNA reads TGCAGCGTTGAAGGACAGACAGGGGAAACTGAAGCTTTCTTT. Amino acids: CSVEGQTGETEAFF.

This chain connects TRBV6-6 to TRBJ1-2; D ambiguous. V was cut by 5 bases and J by 4 bases, with 11 bases left in between. The CDR3 length is 13 residues. Germline assignment: CDR1 MNHNY and CDR2 SVGAGI (reference sequence). CDR3 nucleotide sequence: TGTGCCAGCAGTCCCTGGCCGTCCTATGGCTACACCTTC. It specifies CASSPWPSYGYTF.

This chain links TRBV19 with TRBJ2-7, with D perhaps matching TRBD1 (6 bases). Germline V CDR1 and CDR2: LNHDA, SQIVND (reference sequence). This CDR3 is built from 15 residues. V dropped 6 bases and J dropped 0 bases, with 15 bases sitting between them. CDR3 nucleotides: TGTGCCAGTAGCCCTGGCACAGGGAGCTCCTACGAGCAGTACTTC. Its translation: CASSPGTGSSYEQYF.